The 2 T cell receptor beta chains presented below share a single source sample, sequenced in a study of blood T cell repertoires in COVID-19. The table came from immunoSEQ multiplex PCR; TCRdb's copy has only in-frame clones and leaves some out. The sample yields over 200,000 clones, about 83% seen once. The specimen sequenced was peripheral blood. These receptors originate from a man of 80 years or more with acute or convalescent COVID-19.

The gene calls are TRBV4-2 and TRBJ1-4; D possibly corresponds to TRBD1 (5 bases). V lost 1 base to trimming and J lost 6 bases, with 12 bases between them. Germline CDR1 reads LGHNA; CDR2 reads YNFKEQ. CDR3 length: 15 amino acids. CDR3 sequence (DNA): TGTGCCAGCAGCCAAGGACACCTAGGGGATGAAAAACTGTTTTTT. Amino acid sequence: CASSQGHLGDEKLFF.

The rearrangement uses TRBV19 and TRBJ2-3; 11 bases fit TRBD2. CDR1 and CDR2 from the germline V gene are LNHDA and SQIVND (reference sequence). This CDR3 has 16 amino acids. J gave up 1 base and V 6 bases, and 6 bases lay outside the gene matches. The CDR3, as DNA: TGTGCCAGTAGCGAGACTAGCGGGATTGGCACAGATACGCAGTATTTT. This sequence encodes CASSETSGIGTDTQYF.